Listed below are T cell receptor beta chains from one sample, sequenced in a study of identical twins. TCRdb processed the 5' RACE reads anew with MiXCR; each CDR3 protein has one entry. The table lists about 720,000 distinct CDR3 sequences, more than 6.5% of them singletons. These records were also assigned to another study, of yellow fever vaccine responses in identical twins.

Sequenced input: PBMCs. Source of these receptors: a woman aged 18-29 years in good health. CDR3s include the opening cysteine and the closing phenylalanine or tryptophan. The order of the fields is clone size, CDR3 length, D gene, J gene, V gene, CDR3 DNA, CDR3 protein. D genes are given only for firm matches. Not every row has a clone size; where given, it reads once, few, many or a size class.

. 15 TRBD1 TRBJ2-7 TRBV20-1 TGCAGTGCTAGAGATTATCACAGGGGAAGGGGCGAGCAGTACTTC CSARDYHRGRGEQYF
. 15 TRBD2 TRBJ2-7 TRBV7-2 TGTGCCAGCAGCTACTTACCTAGCGGGAGCGGCGAGCAGTACTTC CASSYLPSGSGEQYF
few 15 . TRBJ2-2 TRBV7-2 TGTGCCAGCAGCTTAGGACTGAGCTGGGGCGGGGAGCTGTTTTTT CASSLGLSWGGELFF
. 16 TRBD2 TRBJ2-1 TRBV11-2 TGTGCCAGCAGCTCCTTAGCGGGTCGGAGCTACAATGAGCAGTTCTTC CASSSLAGRSYNEQFF
. 15 . TRBJ1-5 TRBV20-1 TGCAGTGCGGAAAGAGGGTCTGGGGCCAATCAGCCCCAGCATTTT CSAERGSGANQPQHF
few 15 TRBD1 TRBJ1-6 TRBV20-1 TGCAGTGCTAGAGATATAGGGACAGTTAATTCACCCCTCCACTTT CSARDIGTVNSPLHF
few 13 TRBD2 TRBJ2-5 TRBV7-2 TGTGCCACCGGAAAACTAGCGGGGGGGACCCAGTACTTC CATGKLAGGTQYF
few 15 TRBD1 TRBJ1-1 TRBV4-1 TGCGCCAGCAGCCAAGAAGGGTCAGGGGGCTATGAAGCTTTCTTT CASSQEGSGGYEAFF
few 14 . TRBJ2-2 TRBV7-9 TGTGCCAGCAGCCCCGGACAAGGGGAGGGGGAGCTGTTTTTT CASSPGQGEGELFF
many 18 . TRBJ2-1 TRBV7-6 TGTGCCAGCAGCTTATTCCACGCTCGGGGGAGCTCCTACAATGAGCAGTTCTTC CASSLFHARGSSYNEQFF
. 14 . TRBJ2-7 TRBV20-1 TGCAGTGCTAGAGATGTTTGGACCCTTAGTGAGCAGTACTTC CSARDVWTLSEQYF
few 15 TRBD1 TRBJ1-5 TRBV6-1 TGTGCCAGCAGGATAGGACAGGGGAGGAATCAGCCCCAGCATTTT CASRIGQGRNQPQHF
few 15 . TRBJ2-5 TRBV18 TGTGCCAGCTCACCTACCGGAGGGATTTTCGAGACCCAGTACTTC CASSPTGGIFETQYF
few 15 . TRBJ1-2 TRBV24-1 TGTGCCACCAGTGATAAGTTCATGGGGACTTATGGCTACACCTTC CATSDKFMGTYGYTF
. 16 TRBD1 TRBJ2-1 TRBV3-1 TGTGCCAGCAGCCAAGTCCTTCAGGGGGCCTACAATGAGCAGTTCTTC CASSQVLQGAYNEQFF
many 15 . TRBJ2-5 TRBV5-1 TGCGCCAGCAGCTTGGGAGGGGTTGAGTTCCGGACCCAGTACTTC CASSLGGVEFRTQYF
many 15 TRBD1 TRBJ2-3 TRBV20-1 TGCAGTGTTAGAAGAACAGGGGCTAGCACAGATACGCAGTATTTT CSVRRTGASTDTQYF
few 13 . TRBJ2-7 TRBV6-5 TGTGCCAGCAGTTTAAGGATTACCTACGAGCAGTACTTC CASSLRITYEQYF
. 15 . TRBJ2-1 TRBV30 TGTGCCTGGAGTGTAGGCAGGGTCTTACACAATGAGCAGTTCTTC CAWSVGRVLHNEQFF
. 14 . TRBJ1-1 TRBV6-5 TGTGCCAGCAGTTACCCGGGCCCGGGCACTGAAGCTTTCTTT CASSYPGPGTEAFF
many 14 TRBD1 TRBJ2-2 TRBV7-9 TGTGCCAGCTATAAGACAGGGTCGACCGGGGAGCTGTTTTTT CASYKTGSTGELFF
few 15 TRBD2 TRBJ2-5 TRBV12-3/TRBV12-4 TGTGCCAGCAGCCCCGGGACTAGCGGCTGGGAGACCCAGTACTTC CASSPGTSGWETQYF